This TCR beta chain was profiled in a study of blood T cell repertoires in COVID-19. In the study overall: From the United States, Italy and Spain came samples of acute and convalescent COVID-19. T cells, B-cell-depleted T cells, or PBMCs provided the cDNA or gDNA that served as material.

The CDR3 loop spans 14 amino acids. The trim removed 4 bases at V and 4 bases at J, leaving 7 bases unmatched. CDR1 GTSNPN and CDR2 SVGIG come from the germline V gene (reference sequence). Authors' analysis steps: Estimated nucleated cell counts came from reference gene primer amplification. Profiled with immunoSEQ multiplex PCR; TCRdb holds only in-frame clones, not every one. That table furnishes V, J and clone size, whereas the DNA furnished D and trimming. Here the sample spans over 200,000 clones, roughly four fifths being singletons. The sample was peripheral blood. J is TRBJ1-2 and V is TRBV30; 9 bases fit TRBD1. This TCR derives from a woman aged 40 to 49 with acute or convalescent COVID-19. The CDR3 loop is CAWNLRDRVYGYTF. The CDR3 DNA follows: TGTGCCTGGAACTTAAGGGACAGGGTCTATGGCTACACCTTC.